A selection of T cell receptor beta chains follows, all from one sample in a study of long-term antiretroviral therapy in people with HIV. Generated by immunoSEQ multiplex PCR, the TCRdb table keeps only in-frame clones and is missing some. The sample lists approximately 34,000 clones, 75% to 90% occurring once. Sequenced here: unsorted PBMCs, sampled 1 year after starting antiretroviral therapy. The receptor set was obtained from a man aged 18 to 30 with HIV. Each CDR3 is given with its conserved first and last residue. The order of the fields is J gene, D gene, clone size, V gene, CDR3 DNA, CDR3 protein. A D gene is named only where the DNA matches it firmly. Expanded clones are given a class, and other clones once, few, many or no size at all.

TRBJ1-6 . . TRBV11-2 TGTGCCAGCAGCTTAACCGGGGAGTGGGGGAATTCACCCCTCCACTTT CASSLTGEWGNSPLHF
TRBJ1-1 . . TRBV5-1 TGCGCCAGTAATGGGATTTCGAACACTGAAGCTTTCTTT CASNGISNTEAFF
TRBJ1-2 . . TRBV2 TGTGCCAGCAGTGAGTACAGAAACTATGGCTACACCTTC CASSEYRNYGYTF
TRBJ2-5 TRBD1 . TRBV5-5 TGTGCCAGCAGTTCCCTACAGGGGGCAGGGGAGACCCAGTACTTC CASSSLQGAGETQYF
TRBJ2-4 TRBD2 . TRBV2 TGTGCCAGCAGTAAGACTAGCGGAACCGTCGCCAAAAACATTCAGTACTTC CASSKTSGTVAKNIQYF
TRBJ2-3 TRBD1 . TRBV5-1 TGCGCCAGCAGCCCTGCCCCCAGGGGGACAGATACGCAGTATTTT CASSPAPRGTDTQYF
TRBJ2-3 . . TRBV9 TGTGCCAGCAGCGCAAGACTAGACTATTATGGAGATACGCAGTATTTT CASSARLDYYGDTQYF
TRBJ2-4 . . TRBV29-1 TGCAGCGTTGAAGATGGGGGAGTAGCCAAAAACATTCAGTACTTC CSVEDGGVAKNIQYF
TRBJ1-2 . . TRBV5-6 TGTGCCAGCAGCTTGGCTGCCTATGGCTACACCTTC CASSLAAYGYTF
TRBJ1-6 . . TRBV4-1 TGCGCCAGCAGCCAAGAACCGACAGAATCCTATAATTCACCCCTCCACTTT CASSQEPTESYNSPLHF
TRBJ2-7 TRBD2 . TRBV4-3 TGCGCCAGCAGCCAAGATCGGGGGGGCCGTATCTCCTACGAGCAGTACTTC CASSQDRGGRISYEQYF
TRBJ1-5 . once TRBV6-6 TGTGCCAGCAGTTACTCGAGGGGGGGACAGCCCCAGCATTTT CASSYSRGGQPQHF
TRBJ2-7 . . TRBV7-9 TGTGCCAGCAGAACCGGGACCCACTACGAGCAGTACTTC CASRTGTHYEQYF
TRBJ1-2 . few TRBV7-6 TGTGCCAGCAGCCGAGACCGGTTAGCTAACTATGGCTACACCTTC CASSRDRLANYGYTF
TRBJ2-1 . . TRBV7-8 TGTGCCAGCAGCCCCCAAGAACTGGAGAATGAGCAGTTCTTC CASSPQELENEQFF
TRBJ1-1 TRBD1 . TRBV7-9 TGTGCCAGCAGCCCTAGACAACAGGGGGCGAACACTGAAGCTTTCTTT CASSPRQQGANTEAFF
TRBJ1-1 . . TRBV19 TGTGCCAGTAGCCTACAGGGAGGAACTGAAGCTTTCTTT CASSLQGGTEAFF
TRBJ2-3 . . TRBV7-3 TGTGCCAGCAGCTTAATCCGCGGTACGCAGTATTTT CASSLIRGTQYF
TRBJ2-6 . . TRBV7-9 TGTGCCAGCTACCCAGGCAATGGGGCCAACGTCCTGACTTTC CASYPGNGANVLTF
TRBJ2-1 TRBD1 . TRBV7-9 TGTGCCAGCAGCTTCGGGACAGGGAACAATGAGCAGTTCTTC CASSFGTGNNEQFF
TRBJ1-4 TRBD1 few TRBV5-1 TGCGCCAGCAGCCTCGACAGGGGTAATGAAAAACTGTTTTTT CASSLDRGNEKLFF
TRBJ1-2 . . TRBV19 TGTGCCAGTAGTATGCCGGGACAAGCAACTGGCTACACCTTC CASSMPGQATGYTF
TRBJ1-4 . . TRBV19 TGTGCCAGTAGCCGCAGAGCAACTAATGAAAAACTGTTTTTT CASSRRATNEKLFF